This TCR beta chain originates from a study of T cells after posttransplantation cyclophosphamide. CDR1 and CDR2 (germline): SGHRS, YFSETQ. The V and J ends lost 1 base and 6 bases, in that order; junction bases with no gene match: 3. The CDR3 is made up of 13 amino acids. This clone was counted at least ten times. Libraries were prepared by immunoSEQ multiplex PCR; TCRdb keeps only in-frame clonotypes and omits some of them. The repertoire consists of about 24,000 clones, none detected only once. The sequenced material came from PBMCs. J is TRBJ2-7 and V is TRBV5-1; the match to TRBD2 covers 8 bases. This clonotype originated in a woman between 50 and 59 years old in good health, CMV-negative, and a related stem cell transplant donor. CDR3 region: CASSLNLAGEQYF. The CDR3 nucleotides are TGCGCCAGCAGCTTGAATCTAGCGGGCGAGCAGTACTTC.